This T cell receptor (beta chain) is drawn from a study of regulatory T cells in long-lasting Graves disease. CDR1 and CDR2 from the germline V gene are LGHNT and FRNRAP. With 2 bases removed from V and 1 base from J, the gap between germline ends came to 15 bases. The CDR3 runs to 17 residues. Study findings and constraints: Patients whose Graves' disease persisted exhibited lower TCR diversity than those newly diagnosed.

The time point is: newly diagnosed GD, antithyroid drugs for less than 3 months. Making the TCR library involved RNA that had been extracted from PBMCs. Building of the TCR beta libraries involved iRepertoire HTBI primers and Arm-PCR of CDR3 regions. Each CDR3 protein is one row after TCRdb ran MiXCR on the multiplex PCR reads. Of 350,000 to 450,000 distinct CDR3 sequences listed, over 15% are singletons. As regards this clonotype: Its target is unknown.

These same records also appear under a second study, on T cells in Graves' hyperthyroidism and ophthalmopathy. Per that paper: Researchers ran a first-round RT-PCR on the TCR CDR3 using the HTBI primer set. In the blood, most expanded thyroid clonotypes above 0.001 appeared as well.

V usage is TRBV12-5 and J usage is TRBJ2-4; TRBD1 is a possible D gene (6 bases). This receptor was obtained from a man aged 35 to 55 with Graves disease. Source: peripheral blood mononuclear cells (PBMCs), taken at new diagnosis, from a patient treated with antithyroid drugs. CDR3: CASGLTHRVRAKNIQYF. In nucleotides, the CDR3 is TGTGCTAGTGGTTTGACCCACAGGGTACGGGCCAAAAACATTCAGTACTTC.